One T cell receptor beta chain is described in this entry. Germline V gene sequence: CDR1 LNHDA, CDR2 SQIVND (reference sequence). Trimming stripped 3 bases from V and 5 bases from J, with 14 bases between. The CDR3 is 15 amino acids. This sample stems from a study of glioma-infiltrating T cells after dendritic cell vaccination. Up to 2 ug genomic DNA was used for TCRB CDR3 amplification. Assay used: immunoSEQ multiplex PCR; TCRdb lists only in-frame clones, some missing. The sample records just under 85,000 clones, 70% to 90% being singletons. The input for sequencing was blood, taken before dendritic cell vaccination. J is TRBJ1-5 and V is TRBV19; D is ambiguous. The origin of this receptor is a human donor with glioblastoma. The CDR3 protein is CASSMSPNSYQPQHF. CDR3 coding DNA: TGTGCCAGTAGTATGTCACCCAACTCCTATCAGCCCCAGCATTTT.